This TCR beta chain was retrieved from a study of T cells in Graves' hyperthyroidism and ophthalmopathy. A remark on this clonotype: The antigen is unknown.

TCR beta CDR3 regions were amplified from RNA. HTBI primers drove first-round RT-PCR of the TCR CDR3. Each CDR3 protein is one row after TCRdb ran MiXCR on the multiplex PCR reads. The table lists 600,000 or so distinct CDR3 sequences, 14% of them singletons, with 6.5% to 9% in the top ten. In germline, CDR1 is LGHDT, CDR2 YNNKEL (reference sequence). V dropped 1 base and J dropped 7; count of bases not matched to a gene: 6. CDR3 length: 15 residues. Each ophthalmopathy patient scored at least 3 on the Clinical Activity Score and at least 4 on NOSPECS grade, with duration under 3 months. Patients were excluded because of uncontrolled infection, other autoimmune disease, pregnancy or lactation. Diagnosing involved the use of clinical symptoms, serum thyroxine and TRAb, thyroid ultrasound and orbital computed tomography. Broader study findings: Within blood appeared most thyroid clonotypes that had expanded above 0.001.

Material for sequencing was blood. This rearrangement joins TRBV3-1 to TRBJ2-1; 8 bases line up with TRBD1. This receptor was taken from a woman younger than 35 with Graves' ophthalmopathy. In DNA form, the CDR3 reads TGTGCCAGCAGCCAAGGGGACAGGAGCAGGAATGAGCAGTTCTTC. As protein: CASSQGDRSRNEQFF.